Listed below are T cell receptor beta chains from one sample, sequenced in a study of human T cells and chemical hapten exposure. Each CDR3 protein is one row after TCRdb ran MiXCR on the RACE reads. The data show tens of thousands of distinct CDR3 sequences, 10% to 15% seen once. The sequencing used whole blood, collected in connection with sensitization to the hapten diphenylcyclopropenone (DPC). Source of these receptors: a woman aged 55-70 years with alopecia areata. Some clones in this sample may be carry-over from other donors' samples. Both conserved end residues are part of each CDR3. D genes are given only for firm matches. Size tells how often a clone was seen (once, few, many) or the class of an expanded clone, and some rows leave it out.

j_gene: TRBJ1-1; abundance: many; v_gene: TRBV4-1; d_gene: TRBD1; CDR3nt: TGCGCCAGCAGCCAACCACTCAGGGGGCCGGTGAACACTGAAGCTTTCTTT; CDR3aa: CASSQPLRGPVNTEAFF
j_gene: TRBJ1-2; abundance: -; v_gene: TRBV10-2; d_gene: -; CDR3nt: TGCGCCAGCAGTGAAAGGGGGACCGGTGATGGCTACACCTTC; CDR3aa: CASSERGTGDGYTF
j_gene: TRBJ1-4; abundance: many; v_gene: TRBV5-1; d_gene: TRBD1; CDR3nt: TGCGCCAGCAGCTCGGTGGAGGGACAGCCCCATGAAAAACTGTTTTTT; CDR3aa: CASSSVEGQPHEKLFF
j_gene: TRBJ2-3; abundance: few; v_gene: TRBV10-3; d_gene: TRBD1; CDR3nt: TGTGCCATCAACCGACAGGGGGCTGGAGATACGCAGTATTTT; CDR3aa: CAINRQGAGDTQYF
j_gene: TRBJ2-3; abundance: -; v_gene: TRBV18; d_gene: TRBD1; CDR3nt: TGTGCCAGCTCGCCGGACAGGAGCTCCGCAGATACGCAGTATTTT; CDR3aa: CASSPDRSSADTQYF
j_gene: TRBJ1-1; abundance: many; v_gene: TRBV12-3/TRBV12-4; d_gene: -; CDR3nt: TGTGCCAGCAGTTTAGATCGGGGGAACACTGAAGCTTTCTTT; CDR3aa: CASSLDRGNTEAFF
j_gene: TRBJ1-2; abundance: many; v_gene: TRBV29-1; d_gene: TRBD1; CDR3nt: TGCAGCGCCGCCTGGGAGGGGGCAGGCTACACCTTC; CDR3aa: CSAAWEGAGYTF
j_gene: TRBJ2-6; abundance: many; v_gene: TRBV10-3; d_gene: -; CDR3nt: TGTGCCATCAAGTCCTCTGGGGCCAACGTCCTGACTTTC; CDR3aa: CAIKSSGANVLTF
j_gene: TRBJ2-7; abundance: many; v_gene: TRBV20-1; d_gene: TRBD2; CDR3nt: TGCAGTGCTAGAGACCGCGGGGGGCCCTACGAGCAGTACTTC; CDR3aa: CSARDRGGPYEQYF
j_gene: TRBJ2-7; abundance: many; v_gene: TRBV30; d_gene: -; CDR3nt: TGTGCCTGGAGGAGCATCGGGGGCGACGAGCAGTACTTC; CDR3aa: CAWRSIGGDEQYF
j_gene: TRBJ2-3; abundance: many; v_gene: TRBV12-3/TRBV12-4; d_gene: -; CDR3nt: TGTGCCAGCAGTTTGAGAGGAGACACAGATACGCAGTATTTT; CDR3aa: CASSLRGDTDTQYF
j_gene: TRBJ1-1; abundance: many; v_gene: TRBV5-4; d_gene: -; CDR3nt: TGTGCCAGCAGACGGGCGCTGAACACTGAAGCTTTCTTT; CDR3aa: CASRRALNTEAFF
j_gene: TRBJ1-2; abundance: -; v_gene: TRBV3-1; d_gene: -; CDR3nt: TGTGCCAGCAGCCAAGGCAGCCAATATAACTATGGCTACACCTTC; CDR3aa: CASSQGSQYNYGYTF
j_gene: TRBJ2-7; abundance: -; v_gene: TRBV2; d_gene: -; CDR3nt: TGTGCCAGCAGTGAGGTCACGTCCTCCTACGAGCAGTACTTC; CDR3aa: CASSEVTSSYEQYF
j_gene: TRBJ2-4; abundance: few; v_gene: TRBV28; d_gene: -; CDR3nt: TGTGCCAGCAGTTTATGGTCGGGGACCAAAAACATTCAGTACTTC; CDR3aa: CASSLWSGTKNIQYF
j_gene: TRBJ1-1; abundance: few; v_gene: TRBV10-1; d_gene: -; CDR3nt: TGCGCCAGCAGTCAGCAGGGGCTGCCTGAAGCTTTCTTT; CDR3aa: CASSQQGLPEAFF
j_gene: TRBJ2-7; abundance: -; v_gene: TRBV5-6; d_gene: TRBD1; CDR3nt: TGTGCCAGCAGCCCTTTCCGGGGGAAACCGGGACAGGGGGCCTACGAGCAGTACTTC; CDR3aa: CASSPFRGKPGQGAYEQYF
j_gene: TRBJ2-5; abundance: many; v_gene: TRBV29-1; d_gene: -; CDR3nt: TGCAGCGCTGGAGGACTGGGCCAAGAGACCCAGTACTTC; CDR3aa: CSAGGLGQETQYF
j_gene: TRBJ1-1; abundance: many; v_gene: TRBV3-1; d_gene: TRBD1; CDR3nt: TGTGCCAGCAGCCAAGCCAGGGGGACTGAAGCTTTCTTT; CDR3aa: CASSQARGTEAFF
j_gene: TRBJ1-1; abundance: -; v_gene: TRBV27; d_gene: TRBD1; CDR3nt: TGTGCCAGCAGTATAACAGGGGAGAGCACTGAAGCTTTCTTT; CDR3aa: CASSITGESTEAFF
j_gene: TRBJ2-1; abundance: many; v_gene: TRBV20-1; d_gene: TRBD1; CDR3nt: TGCAGTGCTAAGTCACAGGGGAATGAGCAGTTCTTC; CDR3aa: CSAKSQGNEQFF
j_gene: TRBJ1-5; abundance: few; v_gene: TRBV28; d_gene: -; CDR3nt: TGTGCCAGCAGTCCCAATCAGCCCCAGCATTTT; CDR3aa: CASSPNQPQHF
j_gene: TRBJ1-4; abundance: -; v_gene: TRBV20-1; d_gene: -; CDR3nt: TGCAGTGCTAGAGATCGTGGGGGGGCTAATGAAAAACTGTTTTTT; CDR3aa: CSARDRGGANEKLFF
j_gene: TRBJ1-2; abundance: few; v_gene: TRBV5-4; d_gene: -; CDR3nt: TGTGCCAGCAGCTTGATGGGCGACAGTAACTATGGCTACACCTTC; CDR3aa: CASSLMGDSNYGYTF
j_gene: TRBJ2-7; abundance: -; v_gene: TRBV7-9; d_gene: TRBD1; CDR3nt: TGTGCCAGCAGCCCTTCCGGGACAGGGGCCTACGAGCAGTACTTC; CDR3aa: CASSPSGTGAYEQYF
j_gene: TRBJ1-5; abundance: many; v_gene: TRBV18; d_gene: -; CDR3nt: TGTGCCAGCTCACCACAGGGGTTGGATCAGCCCCAGCATTTT; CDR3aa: CASSPQGLDQPQHF
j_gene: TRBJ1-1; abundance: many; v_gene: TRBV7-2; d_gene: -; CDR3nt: TGTGCCAGCAGCTTAACCGGGACTCCTGAAGCTTTCTTT; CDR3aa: CASSLTGTPEAFF
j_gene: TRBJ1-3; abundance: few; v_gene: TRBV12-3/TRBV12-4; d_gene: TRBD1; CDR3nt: TGTGCCAGCAGCCTCGGGACAGCCCGCTCTGGAAACACCATATATTTT; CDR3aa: CASSLGTARSGNTIYF